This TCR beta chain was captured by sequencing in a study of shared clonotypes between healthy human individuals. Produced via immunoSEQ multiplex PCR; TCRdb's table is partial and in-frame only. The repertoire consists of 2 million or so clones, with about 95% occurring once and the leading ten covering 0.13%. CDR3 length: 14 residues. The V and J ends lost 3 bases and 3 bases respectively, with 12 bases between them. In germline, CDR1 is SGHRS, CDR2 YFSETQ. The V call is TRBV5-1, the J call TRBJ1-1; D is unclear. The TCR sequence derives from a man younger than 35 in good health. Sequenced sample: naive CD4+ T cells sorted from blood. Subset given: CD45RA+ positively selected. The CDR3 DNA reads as TGCGCCAGCAGCTATGACATGAGGGACACTGAAGCTTTCTTT. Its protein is CASSYDMRDTEAFF.